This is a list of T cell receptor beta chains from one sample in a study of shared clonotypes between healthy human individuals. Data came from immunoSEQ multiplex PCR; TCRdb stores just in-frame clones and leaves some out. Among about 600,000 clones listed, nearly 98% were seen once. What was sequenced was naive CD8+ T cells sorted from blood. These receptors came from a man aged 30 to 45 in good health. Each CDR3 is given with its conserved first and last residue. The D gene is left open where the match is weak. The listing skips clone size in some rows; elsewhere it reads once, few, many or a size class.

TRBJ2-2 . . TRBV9 TGTGCCAGCAGCGGCCGGGACCGCGGCACCGGGGAGCTGTTTTTT CASSGRDRGTGELFF
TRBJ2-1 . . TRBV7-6 TGTGCCAGCAGCTTATTGGATGGGCCGAATGAGCAGTTCTTC CASSLLDGPNEQFF
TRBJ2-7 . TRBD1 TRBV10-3 TGTGCCATCAGTGGGCCGGGACAGGGGAAGAACTACGAGCAGTACTTC CAISGPGQGKNYEQYF
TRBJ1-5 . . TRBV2 TGTGCCAGCAGTGCCGCCGGCGGGAATAGCAATCAGCCCCAGCATTTT CASSAAGGNSNQPQHF
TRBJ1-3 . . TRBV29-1 TGCAGCGTTGGCGGAACTGGAAACACCATATATTTT CSVGGTGNTIYF
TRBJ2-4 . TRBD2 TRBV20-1 TGCAGTGCTAGAGACGCGGGACTAGTATACTTC CSARDAGLVYF
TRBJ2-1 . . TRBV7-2 TGTGCCAGCAGCCATCCTCTAGGCGGAACCTACAATGAGCAGTTCTTC CASSHPLGGTYNEQFF
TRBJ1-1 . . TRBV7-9 TGTGCCAGCAGTCTCTCCGAGGTTTCAAACACTGAAGCTTTCTTT CASSLSEVSNTEAFF
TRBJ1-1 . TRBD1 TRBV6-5 TGTGCCAGCAGTTATCTCTTTCCTACAGGGGTCACTGAAGCTTTCTTT CASSYLFPTGVTEAFF
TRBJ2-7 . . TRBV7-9 TGTGCCAGCAGCTCCATCGCGGGAAAGTCCTACGAGCAGTACTTC CASSSIAGKSYEQYF
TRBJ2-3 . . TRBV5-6 TGTGCCAGCAGCTTGGCGGTAGGCTACTCACTCACAGATACGCAGTATTTT CASSLAVGYSLTDTQYF
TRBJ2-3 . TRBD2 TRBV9 TGTGCCAGCAGCCCTGGGACTAGCGGGAGTGTCACAGATACGCAGTATTTT CASSPGTSGSVTDTQYF
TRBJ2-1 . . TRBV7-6 TGTGCCAGCAGCCGCGACAGGTCGGGTGAGCAGTTCTTC CASSRDRSGEQFF
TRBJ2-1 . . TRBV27 TGTGCCAGCAGTCTGTGGCTAGTAAATGAGCAGTTCTTC CASSLWLVNEQFF
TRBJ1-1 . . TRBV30 TGTGCCTGGGCCCGCGGATCCTCGCGTGAAGCTTTCTTT CAWARGSSREAFF
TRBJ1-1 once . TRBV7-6 TGTGCCAGCAGCTTAGGGTCAGGGGACACTGAAGCTTTCTTT CASSLGSGDTEAFF
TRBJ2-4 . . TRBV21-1 TGTGCCAGCAGCCCGCCCCTAGGGGACATTCAGTACTTC CASSPPLGDIQYF
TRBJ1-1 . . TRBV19 TGTGCCAGTACTACATGGAACACTGAAGCTTTCTTT CASTTWNTEAFF
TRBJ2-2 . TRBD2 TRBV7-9 TGTGCCAGCAGCTCCGGACTAGCGGGAACCGGGGAGCTGTTTTTT CASSSGLAGTGELFF
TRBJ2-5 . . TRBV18 TGTGCCAGCTCACCGGACCGGGGCTACCAAGAGACCCAGTACTTC CASSPDRGYQETQYF
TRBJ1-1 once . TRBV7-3 TGTGCCAGCAGCTTAACGACAGGCACTGAAGCTTTCTTT CASSLTTGTEAFF
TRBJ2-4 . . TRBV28 TGTGCCAGCAGCTTCGAGCGGTTAGCCAAAAACATTCAGTACTTC CASSFERLAKNIQYF
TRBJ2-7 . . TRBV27 TGTGCCAGCAGTTTATCGGGTCAGGGGTTCTACGAGCAGTACTTC CASSLSGQGFYEQYF
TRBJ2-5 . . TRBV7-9 TGTGCCAGCAGCCCGCGGGACAGTCAAGAGACCCAGTACTTC CASSPRDSQETQYF
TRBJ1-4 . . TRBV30 TGTGCCTGGAGTGAACCAGACAGGACGAATGAAAAACTGTTTTTT CAWSEPDRTNEKLFF
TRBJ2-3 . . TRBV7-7 TGTGCCAGCAGCTTAGGGGCAGGACCGGATACGCAGTATTTT CASSLGAGPDTQYF
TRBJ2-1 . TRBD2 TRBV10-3 TGTGCCATTGCGGACGGGGACGTATCACCCGATTCGGGCGGGAGGTTGGACAATGAGCAGTTCTTC CAIADGDVSPDSGGRLDNEQFF
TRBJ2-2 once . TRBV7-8 TGTGCCAGCAGCTTAGTACTGGGACGTTGGACCGGGGAGCTGTTTTTT CASSLVLGRWTGELFF
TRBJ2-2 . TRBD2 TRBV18 TGTGCCAGCTCGCAGCGGGAGGGCCTTGCGGCCGGGGAGCTGTTTTTT CASSQREGLAAGELFF
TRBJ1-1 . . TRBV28 TGTGCCAGCAGACACTCGGGACAAATGAACACTGAAGCTTTCTTT CASRHSGQMNTEAFF
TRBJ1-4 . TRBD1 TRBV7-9 TGTGCCAGCAGCTATCGACAGGGATCCACAACTAATGAAAAACTGTTTTTT CASSYRQGSTTNEKLFF
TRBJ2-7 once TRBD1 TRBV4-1 TGCGCCAGCAGCCAACTCCCGGGACAGACCTACGAGCAGTACTTC CASSQLPGQTYEQYF
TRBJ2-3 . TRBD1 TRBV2 TGTGCCACCCAGGGGGCGGGCCCCACAGATACGCAGTATTTT CATQGAGPTDTQYF
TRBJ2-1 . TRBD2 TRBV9 TGTGCCAGCAGCGCTAGCGGGAGCTATGAGCAGTTCTTC CASSASGSYEQFF
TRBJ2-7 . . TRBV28 TGTGCCAGCAGGTCCCCAGTGGGAAACTACGAGCAGTACTTC CASRSPVGNYEQYF
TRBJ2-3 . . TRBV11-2 TGTGCCAGCAGCTTAGTACCAGGGGTAGATACGCAGTATTTT CASSLVPGVDTQYF
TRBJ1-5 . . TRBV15 TGTGCCACCAGCGGGGTCGATTTACAGCCCCAGCATTTT CATSGVDLQPQHF
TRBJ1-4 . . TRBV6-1 TGTGCCAGCAGTAACAGCGGGTTAAGGGAAAAACTGTTTTTT CASSNSGLREKLFF
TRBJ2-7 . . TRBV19 TGTGCCAGTCAGAGCTCTAGCGAGGGATATTACGAGCAGTACTTC CASQSSSEGYYEQYF
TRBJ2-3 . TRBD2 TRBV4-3 TGCGCCAGCAGCCAAGATATGGCTAGCGGGCTAGGGGATACGCAGTATTTT CASSQDMASGLGDTQYF
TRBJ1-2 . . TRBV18 TGTGCCAGCTCGCGCACAGGGTTCGATGGCTACACCTTC CASSRTGFDGYTF
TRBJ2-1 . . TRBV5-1 TGCGCCAGCAGCTCATCTCCTAGTTTCCCCTACAATGAGCAGTTCTTC CASSSSPSFPYNEQFF
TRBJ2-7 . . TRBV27 TGTGCCAGCAGTTTAGACATCAGTAGCTCCTACGAGCAGTACTTC CASSLDISSSYEQYF
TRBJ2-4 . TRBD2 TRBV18 TGTGCCAGCTCACCCGGACTAGCGGGAGAAAACATTCAGTACTTC CASSPGLAGENIQYF
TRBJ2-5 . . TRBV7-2 TGTGCCAGCAGCTTATACGGGGAGGACGGAGAGACCCAGTACTTC CASSLYGEDGETQYF